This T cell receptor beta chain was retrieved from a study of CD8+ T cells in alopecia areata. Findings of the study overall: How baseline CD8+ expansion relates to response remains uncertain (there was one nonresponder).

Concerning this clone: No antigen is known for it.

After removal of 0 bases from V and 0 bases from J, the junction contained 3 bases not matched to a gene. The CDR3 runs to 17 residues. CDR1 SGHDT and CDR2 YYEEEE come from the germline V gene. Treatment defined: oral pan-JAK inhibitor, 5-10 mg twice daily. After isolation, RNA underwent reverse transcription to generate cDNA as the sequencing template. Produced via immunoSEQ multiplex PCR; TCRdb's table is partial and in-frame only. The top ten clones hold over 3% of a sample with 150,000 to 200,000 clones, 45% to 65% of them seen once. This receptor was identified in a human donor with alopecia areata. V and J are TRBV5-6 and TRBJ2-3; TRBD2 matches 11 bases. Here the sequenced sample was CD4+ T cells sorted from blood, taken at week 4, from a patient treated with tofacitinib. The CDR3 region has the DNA TGTGCCAGCAGCTTGGGACTAGCGGGGCGCAGCACAGATACGCAGTATTTT. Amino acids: CASSLGLAGRSTDTQYF.